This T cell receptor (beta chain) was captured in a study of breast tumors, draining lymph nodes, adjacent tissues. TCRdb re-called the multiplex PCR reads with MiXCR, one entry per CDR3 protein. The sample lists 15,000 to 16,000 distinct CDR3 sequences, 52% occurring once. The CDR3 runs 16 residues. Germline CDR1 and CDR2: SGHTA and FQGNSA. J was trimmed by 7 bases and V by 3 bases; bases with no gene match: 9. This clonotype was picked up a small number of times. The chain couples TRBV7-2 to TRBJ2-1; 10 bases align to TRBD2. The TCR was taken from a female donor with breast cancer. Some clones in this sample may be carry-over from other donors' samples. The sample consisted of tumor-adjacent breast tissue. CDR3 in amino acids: CASSFSLAGAINEQFF. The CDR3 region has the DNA TGTGCCAGCAGCTTCTCCCTAGCGGGAGCAATTAATGAGCAGTTCTTC.